A selection of T cell receptor beta chains follows, all from one sample in a study of blood T cell repertoires in COVID-19. Produced via immunoSEQ multiplex PCR; TCRdb's table is partial and in-frame only. The sample holds around 370,000 clones, approximately 90% seen once. The sequenced material came from peripheral blood. The receptor set was obtained from a woman aged 18-30 years who had recovered from COVID-19. Each CDR3 is given with its conserved first and last residue. The D gene is left open where the match is weak. A clone size is listed for some rows: how often the clone was seen (once, few, many), or a class if it is expanded.

TRBV9,TRBJ1-1,TRBD1,-,TGTGCCAGCAGCGGATTGACAGGGTCTGGCACTGAAGCTTTCTTT,CASSGLTGSGTEAFF
TRBV18,TRBJ1-4,-,-,TGTGCCAGCTCACCAAGCCAGGGAAGTGAAAAACTGTTTTTT,CASSPSQGSEKLFF
TRBV2,TRBJ2-1,TRBD2,-,TGTGCCAGCAGCCGGGGACTAGCGGGAGCAAACAATGAGCAGTTCTTC,CASSRGLAGANNEQFF
TRBV9,TRBJ1-6,TRBD1,-,TGTGCCAGCAGCGTAGAGAAAGGGGGCGGATCACCCCTCCACTTT,CASSVEKGGGSPLHF
TRBV9,TRBJ1-1,-,-,TGTGCCAGCAGCGTACTCCCCCAGGGGTTGACTGAAGCTTTCTTT,CASSVLPQGLTEAFF
TRBV3-1/TRBV3-2,TRBJ2-5,TRBD2,many,TGTGCCAGCAGCCAAGGACTAGCGGGAGGAGAGACCCAGTACTTC,CASSQGLAGGETQYF
TRBV6-5,TRBJ1-6,-,-,TGTGCCAGCAGTTACTCGATAGAAGGGGGAAATTCACCCCTCCACTTT,CASSYSIEGGNSPLHF
TRBV4-1,TRBJ2-1,TRBD2,-,TGCGCCAGCAGCCGGAACCGGGACTACCTCTTTCAGTTCTTC,CASSRNRDYLFQFF
TRBV19,TRBJ1-5,TRBD1,once,TGTGCCAGTACCGGGGTGGGACAGGGGGCCGATCAGCCCCAGCATTTT,CASTGVGQGADQPQHF
TRBV5-4,TRBJ2-1,-,-,TGTGCCAGCAGCTTGGCAGCCGGGTCTGAGCAGTTCTTC,CASSLAAGSEQFF